This TCR beta chain was recovered during a study of CD8 T cells in ankylosing spondylitis. Overall study results and limits: According to the report, clones linked to the disease were significantly enriched in matched synovial fluid samples taken from ankylosing spondylitis patients. A TCR beta motif of eight or nine highly homologous variants seemed to mark ankylosing spondylitis blood.

Via MiXCR, TCRdb re-called the 5' RACE reads, giving one row per CDR3 protein. This sample has 700,000 or so distinct CDR3 sequences, with 15% to 20% found just once. The CDR3 spans 14 residues. V lost 5 bases, J lost 2 bases, and 6 bases stayed unmatched. Germline CDR1 MGHRA, CDR2 YSYEKL. This clonotype was detected many times. The antigen remains undetermined. The source of this sequence is a male donor with ankylosing spondylitis. Sequenced material: blood, either unsorted or a sorted T cell fraction (not recorded which). V is TRBV4-1 and J is TRBJ2-7; 7 bases are a match to TRBD1. CDR3 DNA: TGCGCCAGCAGCACAGACAGGGAAACCTACGAGCAGTACTTC. Amino acids: CASSTDRETYEQYF.